These 12 T cell receptor beta chains came from one sample sequenced in a study of T cells in localized non-small cell lung cancer. The method was immunoSEQ multiplex PCR; TCRdb's version includes in-frame clones alone and lacks a portion of them. Here the sample spans approximately 13,000 clones, approximately 87% being singletons. The sample here was peripheral blood, taken before any cancer treatment. The source of these receptors is a male donor at least 60 years old with stage I lung adenocarcinoma.

CDR3 region: CASSLSTEAFF. CDR3 nucleotides: TGTGCCAGCAGCTTGAGTACTGAAGCTTTCTTT. The chain employs TRBV5-6 and TRBJ1-1; D uncertain. CDR3 length: 11 residues. Germline V gene data show CDR1 as SGHDT and CDR2 as YYEEEE. The V and J ends lost 1 base and 5 bases respectively, with 3 bases between them.

V and J are TRBV7-9 and TRBJ2-2; no clear D. With 6 bases removed from V and 1 base from J, the gap between germline ends came to 3 bases. Germline values: CDR1 SEHNR, CDR2 FQNEAQ (reference sequence). The CDR3 sequence is 12 residues long. CDR3 DNA: TGTGCCAGCAGTTTGAACACCGGGGAGCTGTTTTTT. This translates into CASSLNTGELFF.

This clone has a handful of counts. J is TRBJ1-5 and V is TRBV29-1, with 9 bases that match TRBD1. This CDR3 has 12 amino acids. Germline CDR1 reads SQVTM; CDR2 reads ANQGSEA. J was trimmed by 6 bases and V by 6 bases; bases with no gene match: 3. CDR3 nucleotides: TGCAGCGTCCGGACAGGGGCTCAGCCCCAGCATTTT. Protein sequence: CSVRTGAQPQHF.

The table lists this clone with a few counts. The rearrangement joins TRBV7-9 to TRBJ2-1; D remains ambiguous. The CDR3 loop spans 14 amino acids. Germline CDR1 SEHNR, CDR2 FQNEAQ (reference sequence). Trimming left V 1 base short and J 9 bases short, with 13 bases between. The CDR3 protein is CASSLDTERLEQFF. The CDR3 DNA follows: TGTGCCAGCAGCTTAGATACAGAAAGGCTTGAGCAGTTCTTC.

V usage is TRBV18 and J usage is TRBJ2-1; no firm D call. The CDR3 totals 11 residues. Trimming took 6 bases from V and 7 from J, leaving 7 bases between them. Germline CDR1 reads KGHSH; CDR2 reads LQKENI. The CDR3 loop reads CASSPKNEQFF. The CDR3 bases are TGTGCCAGCTCTCCTAAGAATGAGCAGTTCTTC.

This clone is a singleton in its sample. V gene TRBV30 combines with J gene TRBJ2-1; TRBD2 aligns across 10 bases. There are 19 residues in the CDR3. CDR1 is GTSNPN, CDR2 SVGIG, per germline (reference sequence). Trimming cost V 2 bases and J 3 bases; bases outside gene matches: 16. The CDR3, as DNA: TGTGCCTGGAGTAACAGGGGAGGAATAGCGGGGGGCCTCTACAATGAGCAGTTCTTC. It yields the protein CAWSNRGGIAGGLYNEQFF.

The chain uses TRBV11-3 and TRBJ2-3, with a possible D match to TRBD2 (6 bases). V was cut by 5 bases and J by 2 bases, with 11 bases left in between. Germline V gene sequence: CDR1 SGHNT, CDR2 YENEEA. The CDR3 contains 14 residues. For the CDR3, the DNA is TGTGCCAGCAGCCCCGGGGGAACCACAGATACGCAGTATTTT. Its translation is CASSPGGTTDTQYF.

This chain uses TRBV7-9 with TRBJ2-1; D is undetermined. CDR1 is SEHNR, CDR2 FQNEAQ, per germline (reference sequence). V lost 5 bases to trimming and J lost 13 bases, with 9 bases between them. The CDR3 runs 10 residues. DNA for the CDR3: TGTGCCAGCAGCGGAGAGATACAGTTCTTC. It specifies CASSGEIQFF.

The chain has TRBV28 and TRBJ2-1; possible D gene TRBD2, 7 bases. The length of the CDR3 is 15 residues. Germline V gene data show CDR1 as MDHEN and CDR2 as SYDVKM. V was cut by 3 bases and J by 6 bases, with 15 bases left in between. Here the CDR3 DNA reads TGTGCCAGCAGTTTGGGCAGGGGAGGGGTCAATGAGCAGTTCTTC. As protein: CASSLGRGGVNEQFF.

This rearrangement joins TRBV6-5 to TRBJ2-7, with 7 bases identical to TRBD1. Germline CDR1 is MNHEY and CDR2 is SVGAGI. Trimming cost V 5 bases and J 9 bases; bases outside gene matches: 7. This CDR3 spans 12 amino acids. The CDR3: CASSTQGTGQYF. The CDR3 DNA follows: TGTGCCAGCAGTACACAGGGGACCGGGCAGTACTTC.

V usage is TRBV10-3 and J usage is TRBJ2-3; TRBD2 matches 9 bases. After removal of 8 bases from V and 3 bases from J, the junction contained 3 bases not matched to a gene. From germline, CDR1 is ENHRY and CDR2 SYGVKD. This CDR3 is built from 13 residues. In DNA, the CDR3 is TGTGCCATCTCGAGCGGGGGGACAGATACGCAGTATTTT. It translates to CAISSGGTDTQYF.

The rearrangement uses TRBV2 and TRBJ1-5, with unresolved D. Trimming shortened V by 8 bases and J by 4 bases, and 12 bases separated the two germline ends. CDR3 length equals 13 residues. Germline V gene data show CDR1 as SNHLY and CDR2 as FYNNEI. The DNA for the CDR3 is TGTGCCAGCGGGGTCAGAAAAAATCAGCCCCAGCATTTT. Residues: CASGVRKNQPQHF.